The 17 T cell receptor beta chains given below trace back to one sample, sequenced in a study of breast tumors, draining lymph nodes, adjacent tissues. One entry per CDR3 protein, called by TCRdb with MiXCR from the multiplex PCR reads. The sample shows approximately 210,000 distinct CDR3 sequences, approximately 31% of them seen only once. Breast cancer patients provided tissue from their axillary draining lymph nodes. Sequenced material: axillary lymph node tissue. These receptors all come from a female donor with breast cancer. Some clones in this sample may be carry-over from other donors' samples.

This clonotype came up many times. This rearrangement joins TRBV6-6 to TRBJ1-3; the D is unclear. The germline gives CDR1 MNHNY, CDR2 SVGAGI (reference sequence). With 0 bases removed from V and 0 bases from J, the gap between germline ends came to 15 bases. The CDR3 spans 18 residues. The CDR3 bases are TGTGCCAGCAGTTACTCGAGGTCCAGCCACCTCTCTGGAAACACCATATATTTT. Protein: CASSYSRSSHLSGNTIYF.

This clonotype showed up many times. V usage is TRBV12-5 and J usage is TRBJ2-5; D may match TRBD1 or TRBD2 (5 bases each). This CDR3 is 16 amino acids long. Germline-derived CDR1 and CDR2 are LGHNT and FRNRAP. Trimming shortened V by 2 bases and J by 2 bases, and 15 bases separated the two germline ends. The CDR3 reads CASGLTPGTRQETQYF. The CDR3 DNA follows: TGTGCTAGTGGTTTGACCCCCGGGACCCGACAAGAGACCCAGTACTTC. Complete variable domain (other parts from reference TRBV12-5 and TRBJ2-5): DARVTQTPRHKVTEMGQEVTMRCQPILGHNTVFWYRQTMMQGLELLAYFRNRAPLDDSGMPKDRFSAEMPDATLATLKIQPSEPRDSAVYFCASGLTPGTRQETQYFGPGTRLLVL.

This chain joins TRBV20-1 and TRBJ2-1; 8 bases line up with TRBD2. J was trimmed by 3 bases and V by 3 bases; bases with no gene match: 7. There are 15 residues in the CDR3. CDR1 is DFQATT, CDR2 SNEGSKA, per germline (reference sequence). DNA of the CDR3: TGCAGTGCTAGTCGACTAGCGAGATTCTACAATGAGCAGTTCTTC. The encoded protein is CSASRLARFYNEQFF.

J is TRBJ1-4 and V is TRBV9; 9 bases line up with TRBD1. Per the germline V gene, CDR1 is SGDLS and CDR2 is YYNGEE. The CDR3 contains 16 residues. V gave up 3 bases and J gave up 7 bases; unmatched junction bases: 10. In DNA, the CDR3 is TGTGCCAGCAGCGCCACCGGGACAGGGTTTGGTGAAAAACTGTTTTTT. Protein product: CASSATGTGFGEKLFF.

This chain links TRBV20-1 with TRBJ2-6; the D call may be TRBD1 or TRBD2 (6 bases each). The V end was cut by 0 bases, the J end by 9 bases, with 18 bases between. Germline V gene lookup returns CDR1 DFQATT and CDR2 SNEGSKA (reference sequence). The CDR3 sequence is 16 residues long. CDR3: CSARDLGKGGGNVLTF. DNA of the CDR3: TGCAGTGCTAGAGATCTGGGGAAGGGGGGAGGCAACGTCCTGACTTTC.

This clonotype was detected many times. The CDR3 region is CASSAGLSPVETQYF. The CDR3 nucleotides read TGTGCCAGTAGTGCGGGACTTTCACCAGTGGAGACCCAGTACTTC. V and J are TRBV19 and TRBJ2-5; D might be TRBD2 (6 bases). The germline CDR1 and CDR2 sequences are LNHDA and SQIVND (reference sequence). V shed 5 bases and J shed 5 bases, with 18 bases lying between them. The CDR3 has 15 amino acids.

The chain combines TRBV11-3 with TRBJ1-4, with 9 nucleotides matching TRBD1. V lost 5 bases, J lost 5 bases, and 12 bases stayed unmatched. There are 17 residues in the CDR3. Germline-derived CDR1 and CDR2 are SGHNT and YENEEA. The DNA for the CDR3 is TGTGCCAGCAGCGGCATGGACAGGGGCTCCTACAATGAAAAACTGTTTTTT. The encoded protein is CASSGMDRGSYNEKLFF.

The chain employs TRBV24-1 and TRBJ2-1; TRBD2 agrees at 14 bases. The CDR3 spans 17 residues. The germline CDR1 and CDR2 sequences are KGHDR and SFDVKD. V lost 4 bases, J lost 5 bases, and 6 bases stayed unmatched. CDR3 in amino acids: CATSDSGTSGSNNEQFF. The CDR3, as DNA: TGTGCCACCAGTGACTCTGGGACTAGCGGGAGTAACAATGAGCAGTTCTTC.

This clonotype was seen a handful of times. The junction and the germline gene differ at one end; a read error may be behind it. The chain joins TRBV11-2 to TRBJ2-2; TRBD1 matches at 8 bases. The CDR3 totals 9 residues. Germline V gene sequence: CDR1 SGHAT, CDR2 FQNNGV. In nucleotides, the CDR3 is TGTGCCAGCAGCCCCCAGGGGGCCTTT. As protein: CASSPQGAF.

The V and J genes are TRBV5-4 and TRBJ2-3, with TRBD2 identical over 9 bases. With 4 bases clipped from V and 2 bases from J, the junction kept 5 bases outside the gene matches. The CDR3 extends over 15 amino acids. CDR1 is SGHNT and CDR2 is YYREEE in the germline V gene (reference sequence). CDR3 residues: CASSARLADTDTQYF. The CDR3 DNA sequence: TGTGCCAGCAGCGCCCGACTAGCGGACACAGATACGCAGTATTTT.

Of note for this clonotype: This CDR3 is missing its conserved last phenylalanine or tryptophan, likely due to a read error. It is unclear where the CDR3 begins or ends on the DNA, so no DNA is shown, and the CDR3 is as TCRdb lists it. The V gene is TRBV5-1, the J gene TRBJ2-3; TRBD1, as called in the table, went unchecked against the DNA. The CDR3 length is 13 residues, termini included. Germline CDR1 reads SGHRS; CDR2 reads YFSETQ. CDR3 amino acids: CASSSQVAREQYL.

This clonotype has at least ten counts. CDR3 coding DNA: TGTGCCAGCTCCTCGGGACAGAATTCACCCCTCCACTTT. Amino acid sequence: CASSSGQNSPLHF. The chain uses TRBV18 and TRBJ1-6; 7 positions agree with TRBD1. The germline gives CDR1 KGHSH, CDR2 LQKENI. The CDR3 is made up of 13 amino acids. With V trimmed by 6 bases and J by 7 bases, 3 bases remained unmatched. The full variable domain, with the rest looked up from reference TRBV18 and TRBJ1-6, is NAGVMQNPRHLVRRRGQEARLRCSPMKGHSHVYWYRQLPEEGLKFMVYLQKENIIDESGMPKERFSAEFPKEGPSILRIQQVVRGDSAAYFCASSSGQNSPLHFGNGTRLTVT.

This chain links TRBV11-2 with TRBJ2-1, with TRBD2 as a possible D gene (5 bases). V lost 5 bases to trimming and J lost 3 bases, with 14 bases between them. Per the germline V gene, CDR1 is SGHAT and CDR2 is FQNNGV. The CDR3 covers 15 residues. CDR3 in amino acids: CASSKEGGDYNEQFF. CDR3 DNA sequence: TGTGCCAGCAGCAAAGAAGGAGGAGACTACAATGAGCAGTTCTTC.

This clonotype was found once. Because the CDR3's place on the DNA is in doubt, the DNA is left out and the CDR3 is given as listed by TCRdb. The J gene is TRBJ1-6, the V gene TRBV7-5; TRBD1 is taken as the D call from the table, unchecked against the DNA. TRBV7-5 is a pseudogene. Counting both end residues, the CDR3 totals 19 amino acids. CDR3 sequence reads: CISVPAPAFGTVNNSPLHF.

The sample holds many counts of this clonotype. The chain combines TRBV19 with TRBJ2-1, with 8 bases fitting TRBD2. CDR1 and CDR2 from the germline V gene are LNHDA and SQIVND (reference sequence). The CDR3 consists of 13 residues. The J segment lost 7 bases and the V segment lost 3 bases, leaving 2 bases of the junction unmatched. CDR3 in DNA: TGTGCCAGTAGTATTTCTAGCGGGAATGAGCAGTTCTTC. Translating it yields CASSISSGNEQFF.

This clonotype appeared many times. This chain joins TRBV7-8 and TRBJ2-2, with 8 bases lining up with TRBD2. Germline V lookup: CDR1 SGHVS, CDR2 FQNEAQ. Trimming took 4 bases from V and 5 from J; bases not matched to a gene: 6. The CDR3 has 15 amino acids. Written as DNA, the CDR3 is TGTGCCAGCAGCTCAAGCGGGAGTGGTACCGGGGAGCTGTTTTTT. This translates into CASSSSGSGTGELFF.

As regards this clonotype: A much bigger clone sits one base away, suggesting this may be a read error. This chain joins TRBV20-1 and TRBJ2-7; D might be TRBD1 (8 bases). Germline V lookup: CDR1 DFQATT, CDR2 SNEGSKA (reference sequence). Trimming stripped 7 bases from V and 6 bases from J, with 22 bases between. The CDR3 totals 14 residues. The CDR3 nucleotides read TGCAGTGTCGCAGGGGGCGGGAGATTGTCCGAGCAGTACTTC. Translation: CSVAGGGRLSEQYF.